These 21 T cell receptor beta chains came from one sample sequenced in a study of T cell changes during pregnancy in multiple sclerosis (dated by TCRdb to about 2019). Libraries were made using the immunoSEQ multiplex PCR assay. In its TCRdb copy, this immuneACCESS table keeps in-frame sequences only and misses some clones. Where compared with another copy, unresolved V genes explain less than half of these, and the others have no known cause. This sample lists about 100,000 clones; approximately 92% were detected once. The ten largest account for over 3% of the sample. The sequences come from peripheral blood, collected in the second trimester of pregnancy. These receptors originate from a female donor with multiple sclerosis, enrolled in a pregnancy study.

The rearrangement uses TRBV5-8 and TRBJ2-2, with a tentative D call TRBD2 (6 bases). V shed 4 bases and J shed 5 bases, with 15 bases lying between them. This CDR3 region has 15 residues. Germline assignment: CDR1 SGHTS and CDR2 YDEGEE. CDR3 DNA sequence: TGTGCCAGCAGCCCCGTTAGCGGAAGGACCGGGGAGCTGTTTTTT. Protein product: CASSPVSGRTGELFF. The full variable domain, rest sourced from reference TRBV5-8 and TRBJ2-2, is EAGVTQSPTHLIKTRGQQATLRCSPISGHTSVYWYQQALGLGLQFLLWYDEGEERNRGNFPPRFSGRQFPNYSSELNVNALELEDSALYLCASSPVSGRTGELFFGEGSRLTVL.

The rearrangement joins TRBV4-2 to TRBJ2-7; D possibly corresponds to TRBD1 (5 bases). The CDR3 has 17 residues. CDR1 and CDR2 from the germline V gene are LGHNA and YNFKEQ. V was trimmed by 0 bases and J by 4 bases, leaving 19 bases between them. CDR3 residues: CASSQEWFPGHPYEQYF. The CDR3 DNA follows: TGTGCCAGCAGCCAAGAGTGGTTTCCAGGACACCCTTACGAGCAGTACTTC.

The rearrangement joins TRBV7-9 to TRBJ2-3; TRBD1 is a possible D gene (6 bases). Germline loops: CDR1 SEHNR, CDR2 FQNEAQ (reference sequence). V lost 0 bases and J lost 2, with 9 bases in between. This CDR3 is built from 15 residues. The CDR3 DNA reads TGTGCCAGCAGCTTAGCGACAGGAAACACAGATACGCAGTATTTT. This sequence encodes CASSLATGNTDTQYF.

V gene TRBV20-1 combines with J gene TRBJ2-5; D is perhaps TRBD2 (6 bases). Trimming shortened V by 8 bases and J by 5 bases, and 12 bases separated the two germline ends. CDR3 length: 11 residues. Looked up from germline, CDR1 is DFQATT and CDR2 is SNEGSKA (reference sequence). CDR3 sequence: CSPNRGETQYF. The CDR3 coding sequence is TGCAGTCCGAACCGGGGGGAGACCCAGTACTTC.

The chain joins TRBV4-3 to TRBJ2-3; perhaps TRBD2 as D (6 bases). This CDR3 has 16 amino acids. Trimming took 4 bases from V and 1 from J, leaving 15 bases between them. Germline V gene sequence: CDR1 LGHNA, CDR2 YSLEER. CDR3 DNA sequence: TGCGCCAGCAGCCGCCTGGGCCCGGGAGGCACAGATACGCAGTATTTT. It is translated as CASSRLGPGGTDTQYF.

In its sample, this clone was seen a few times. This chain joins TRBV27 and TRBJ2-1; D is perhaps TRBD2 (5 bases). Per germline, CDR1 MNHEY and CDR2 SMNVEV (reference sequence). CDR3 size: 11 residues. V lost 10 bases to trimming and J lost 10 bases, with 14 bases between them. The CDR3 protein is CATVLGLEQFF. The DNA for the CDR3 is TGTGCCACCGTACTAGGTCTGGAGCAGTTCTTC.

The chain has TRBV6-5 and TRBJ2-7; 7 bases agree with TRBD1. Germline V gene lookup returns CDR1 MNHEY and CDR2 SVGAGI. This CDR3 region has 14 residues. V gave up 2 bases and J gave up 7 bases; unmatched junction bases: 8. The DNA of the CDR3 is TGTGCCAGCAGTTACGGCCAGGGGGTACGGGAGCAGTACTTC. It encodes CASSYGQGVREQYF.

The chain recombines TRBV29-1 with TRBJ2-1; 7 bases map to TRBD2. Looked up from germline, CDR1 is SQVTM and CDR2 is ANQGSEA. The V gene end was trimmed by 6 bases and the J gene end by 5 bases; junction bases not matched to a gene: 10. This CDR3 is 14 amino acids long. CDR3 sequence (DNA): TGCAGCGTCAGGTACGCGGGGGTGAACAATGAGCAGTTCTTC. Amino acid sequence: CSVRYAGVNNEQFF.

The DNA of the CDR3 is TGTGCCAGCAGACCTACCGGGACAGGAGGACTATATGGCTACACCTTC. It yields the protein CASRPTGTGGLYGYTF. This chain links TRBV2 with TRBJ1-2, with 8 bases lining up with TRBD1. This CDR3 is built from 16 residues. Germline CDR1 is SNHLY and CDR2 is FYNNEI. The junction had 14 bases not matched to a gene; V was cut back by 6 bases and J by 5 bases.

The genes are TRBV28 and TRBJ2-4, with D possibly TRBD2 on 5 matching bases. Germline CDR1 and CDR2: MDHEN and SYDVKM. V shed 3 bases and J shed 8 bases, with 14 bases lying between them. The CDR3 has 14 amino acids. CDR3 bases: TGTGCCAGCAGTTTGGGGTTAGGCGGGTACATTCAGTACTTC. This codes for CASSLGLGGYIQYF.

The chain links TRBV4-2 to TRBJ2-2; 7 nucleotides agree with TRBD2. Trimming cost V 2 bases and J 7 bases; bases outside gene matches: 16. The V gene's germline CDR1 is LGHNA and CDR2 YNFKEQ. CDR3 length: 18 amino acids. The CDR3 spells CASSQLSLSGDGRGELFF. Here the CDR3 DNA reads TGTGCCAGCAGCCAACTCTCTCTAAGCGGGGATGGCCGCGGGGAGCTGTTTTTT.

Comments on this clone: Relative to the germline gene, one junction end is altered; a read error may explain this. The J gene is TRBJ2-3, the V gene TRBV7-7, with a tentative D call TRBD1 (5 bases). Looked up from germline, CDR1 is SSHAT and CDR2 is FNYEAQ (reference sequence). The CDR3 runs to 14 residues. The CDR3 loop reads CASSRTRNTDTQYF. Written as DNA, the CDR3 is TGTGCTAGCAGCCGGACACGTAACACAGATACGCAGTATTTT.

This chain connects TRBV19 to TRBJ1-4; 11 nucleotides match TRBD1. The CDR3 runs 15 residues. V gave up 6 bases and J gave up 6 bases; unmatched junction bases: 6. Germline V gives CDR1 LNHDA, CDR2 SQIVND (reference sequence). The CDR3 nucleotides read TGTGCCAGTAGAAAACCGGGACAGGGGGATGAAAAACTGTTTTTT. It yields the protein CASRKPGQGDEKLFF.

The V call is TRBV25-1, the J call TRBJ2-3, with 7 bases that match TRBD1. V was clipped by 3 bases and J by 8 bases; unmatched bases: 5. The CDR3 consists of 13 residues. From germline, CDR1 is MGHDK and CDR2 SYGVNS. CDR3 bases: TGTGCCAGCAGTGACAGGGGGTTGGGTACGCAGTATTTT. It translates to CASSDRGLGTQYF.

There are a few counts of this clone. The rearrangement joins TRBV4-3 to TRBJ2-7; perhaps TRBD2 as D (6 bases). V was trimmed by 4 bases and J by 11 bases, leaving 18 bases between them. The CDR3 covers 13 residues. The germline gives CDR1 LGHNA, CDR2 YSLEER. The CDR3 DNA reads TGCGCCAGCAGCCCCGCAAGGGGAGGTCCGGAGTACTTC. Its translation: CASSPARGGPEYF.

The chain links TRBV13 to TRBJ2-7; 8 bases agree with TRBD2. Germline values: CDR1 PRHDT, CDR2 FYEKMQ (reference sequence). The trim removed 5 bases at V and 2 bases at J, leaving 11 bases unmatched. The CDR3 is 16 amino acids. The CDR3 spells CASSPRLSGGTYEQYF. The DNA for the CDR3 is TGTGCCAGCAGCCCCCGACTGAGCGGGGGCACCTACGAGCAGTACTTC.

The rearrangement joins TRBV6-5 to TRBJ1-1; D is unresolved. This CDR3 has 15 residues. Germline V CDR1 and CDR2: MNHEY, SVGAGI. V was clipped by 5 bases and J by 6 bases, with 19 bases between them. In DNA form, the CDR3 reads TGTGCCAGCAGTCCCCTAAAGTATCCAAAACCTGAAGCTTTCTTT. Residues: CASSPLKYPKPEAFF.

This rearrangement joins TRBV27 to TRBJ1-1; TRBD1 aligns across 7 bases. Germline assignment: CDR1 MNHEY and CDR2 SMNVEV (reference sequence). CDR3 size: 14 residues. Trimming took 8 bases from V and 3 from J; bases not matched to a gene: 9. CDR3 in amino acids: CASGQGVGYTEAFF. Written as DNA, the CDR3 is TGTGCCAGCGGCCAGGGGGTGGGTTACACTGAAGCTTTCTTT.

The rearrangement links TRBV27 to TRBJ2-3, with 12 bases fitting TRBD2. V gave up 8 bases and J gave up 7 bases; unmatched junction bases: 7. The CDR3 extends over 14 amino acids. Germline V CDR1 and CDR2: MNHEY, SMNVEV (reference sequence). The CDR3 DNA sequence: TGTGCCAGCCGATCTAGCGGGAGGGAGCATACGCAGTATTTT. Translating it yields CASRSSGREHTQYF.

The chain employs TRBV7-3 and TRBJ2-7, with TRBD2 identical over 7 bases. Looked up from germline, CDR1 is SGHTA and CDR2 is FQGTGA. The CDR3 extends over 13 amino acids. Trimming took 2 bases from V and 8 from J; bases not matched to a gene: 6. The CDR3 region has the DNA TGTGCCAGCAGCTTAGGGCAGCGGGACCAGCAGTACTTC. Its translation is CASSLGQRDQQYF. The whole variable domain, filled in from reference TRBV7-3 and TRBJ2-7, reads GAGVSQTPSNKVTEKGKYVELRCDPISGHTALYWYRQSLGQGPEFLIYFQGTGAADDSGLPNDRFFAVRPEGSVSTLKIQRTERGDSAVYLCASSLGQRDQQYFGPGTRLTVT.

The V and J genes are TRBV6-1 and TRBJ2-4; D is unclear. Germline CDR1 and CDR2: MNHNS and SASEGT. This CDR3 has 11 amino acids. Trimming took 2 bases from V and 8 from J, leaving 4 bases between them. In nucleotides, the CDR3 is TGTGCCAGCAGTGAATTAGACATTCAGTACTTC. Protein sequence: CASSELDIQYF.